This T cell receptor (beta chain) was recorded in a study of T cells after yellow fever vaccination. In the case of this clonotype: Its antigen is currently unknown.

Overall study findings and caveats: Only a small proportion of the clonotypes turned up in both the CD4 and the CD8 compartments, likely arising from convergent recombination. Once the booster was given, most primary-vaccination clones reappeared, at roughly 96% for CD4 and approximately 88% for CD8.

5'RACE template switching added a universal primer site and UMIs to TCR cDNA. TCRdb fed the 5' RACE reads into MiXCR, producing one record per CDR3 protein. The data hold approximately 610,000 distinct CDR3 sequences, with about a sixth observed a single time. V lost 3 bases, J lost 6 bases, and 7 bases stayed unmatched. The germline V gene encodes CDR1 MNHEY and CDR2 SMNVEV (reference sequence). The CDR3 length is 16 residues. This chain joins TRBV27 and TRBJ2-5; 13 positions agree with TRBD2. The TCR comes from a man aged 18 to 30 who received the YFV17D yellow fever vaccine. The sample was PBMCs, taken more than 4 days after the first yellow fever vaccination. Written as DNA, the CDR3 is TGTGCCAGCAGTTTTGGGACTAGCGGGGTCCGGAAGACCCAGTACTTC. It yields the protein CASSFGTSGVRKTQYF.